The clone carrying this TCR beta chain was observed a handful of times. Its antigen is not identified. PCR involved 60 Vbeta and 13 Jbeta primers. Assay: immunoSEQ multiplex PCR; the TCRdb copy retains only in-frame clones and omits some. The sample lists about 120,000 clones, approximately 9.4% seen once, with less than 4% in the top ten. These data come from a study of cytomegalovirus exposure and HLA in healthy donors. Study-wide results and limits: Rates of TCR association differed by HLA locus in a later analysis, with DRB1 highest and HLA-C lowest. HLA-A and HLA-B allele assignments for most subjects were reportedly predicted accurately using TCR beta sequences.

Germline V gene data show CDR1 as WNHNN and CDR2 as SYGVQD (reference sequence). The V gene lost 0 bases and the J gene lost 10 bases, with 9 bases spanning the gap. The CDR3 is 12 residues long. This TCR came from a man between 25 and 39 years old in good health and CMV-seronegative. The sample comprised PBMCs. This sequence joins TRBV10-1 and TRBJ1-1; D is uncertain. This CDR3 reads CASSESNRGAFF. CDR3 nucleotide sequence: TGCGCCAGCAGTGAGTCGAACCGAGGAGCTTTCTTT.